One and the same sample provided the 11 T cell receptor beta chains below, sequenced in a study of CXCR3-negative and CXCR3-positive naive CD8 T cells. Study-wide results and limits: TRB CDR3s of CXCR3-positive naive cells were more hydrophobic than those of CXCR3-negative naive cells.

UMI-tagged TRB cDNA libraries were built via 5' RACE. TCRdb re-called the 5' RACE reads and catalogs CDR3 proteins one per entry, DNA excluded. Here the sample table reports about 84,000 distinct CDR3 sequences. These receptors have no identified antigens. The sequencing input was naive CXCR3+ CD8+ T cells from blood. Specified subset: CD45RO-CCR7+CD27+CD95- naive CD8+ T cells expressing CXCR3 (TNR3+). The receptors shown here come from a human donor in good health. Some clones in this sample may be carry-over from other donors' samples.

V usage is TRBV6-2 or TRBV6-3 and J usage is TRBJ1-1. Germline V lookup: CDR1 MNHEY, CDR2 SVGEGT. This CDR3 has 14 amino acids. CDR3: CASSYSGLNTEAFF.

The V gene is TRBV6-2 or TRBV6-3, the J gene TRBJ2-1; TCRdb gives TRBD1 as the D gene, but with no DNA this cannot be confirmed. CDR3 length equals 17 residues. Germline CDR1 reads MNHEY; CDR2 reads SVGEGT. The CDR3 here is CASSPPPDRSSYNEQFF.

The V gene is TRBV29-1, the J gene TRBJ2-7; the TCRdb D gene call, TRBD1, has no DNA to confirm it. Germline CDR1 reads SQVTM; CDR2 reads ANQGSEA. The CDR3 is made up of 14 amino acids. CDR3 amino acids: CSVVEANRDYEQYF.

This chain uses TRBV29-1 with TRBJ1-2; TCRdb returns TRBD1, unconfirmable since there is no DNA. The germline CDR1 and CDR2 sequences are SQVTM and ANQGSEA. CDR3 length: 16 amino acids. The CDR3 spells CSVALPRGTGTNGYTF.

The V and J genes are TRBV6-5 and TRBJ2-1; TCRdb's assignment of TRBD1 cannot be checked, as there is no DNA. Germline lookup yields CDR1 MNHEY and CDR2 SVGAGI. The CDR3 is 14 amino acids. This CDR3 is CASSPGTGYNEQFF.

The V and J genes are TRBV7-2 and TRBJ2-7; TCRdb gives TRBD2 as the D gene, but with no DNA this cannot be confirmed. From germline, CDR1 is SGHTA and CDR2 FQGNSA. The CDR3 extends over 15 amino acids. This CDR3 reads CASSSPLAGVLEQYF.

The chain links TRBV7-8 to TRBJ1-5. Germline V gene sequence: CDR1 SGHVS, CDR2 FQNEAQ. The CDR3 runs to 15 residues. The CDR3 reads CASSPSSTANQPQHF.

This chain uses TRBV12-3 or TRBV12-4 with TRBJ2-7. The CDR3 length is 13 residues. CDR3: CASSLGGSYEQYF.

This rearrangement joins TRBV29-1 to TRBJ1-4; TCRdb's D call, TRBD1, is unchecked because there is no DNA. The germline V gene has CDR1 SQVTM and CDR2 ANQGSEA. CDR3 length equals 13 residues. CDR3 protein: CSVLDREKGKLFF.

The V and J genes are TRBV12-3 or TRBV12-4 and TRBJ2-1; the TCRdb call, TRBD1, lacks DNA for checking. CDR3 length equals 15 residues. CDR3 protein: CASVKTQTGWDEQFF.

V and J are TRBV11-3 and TRBJ2-7; TCRdb calls TRBD1, which cannot be checked without DNA. The CDR3 totals 14 residues. Germline V gene sequence: CDR1 SGHNT, CDR2 YENEEA. CDR3 sequence: CASSSPGAPYEQYF.